This section outlines one T cell receptor (beta chain) sequence together with its context. The antigen is undetermined. The ends lost 7 bases at V and 2 bases at J; junction bases unmatched: 19. The CDR3 loop spans 19 amino acids. From germline, CDR1 is SGHAT and CDR2 FQNNGV. TCR beta CDR3 regions were amplified from RNA transcripts. With the HTBI primer set, the TCR CDR3 went through a first round of RT-PCR. One entry per CDR3 protein results from TCRdb running MiXCR on the multiplex PCR reads. This table holds 490,000 or so distinct CDR3 sequences, over 35% found once. Diagnoses were made from clinical symptoms, serum measures (thyroxine and TRAb), thyroid ultrasound and orbital computed tomography. The entry originates in a study of T cells in Graves' hyperthyroidism and ophthalmopathy. Study outcomes and limitations: Progression to ophthalmopathy was predicted a median of approximately 6.4 months early.

The gene calls are TRBV11-2 and TRBJ1-1; 10 bases agree with TRBD1. Sequencing used peripheral blood or thyroid tissue (not recorded which). The TCR originated in an adult woman with Graves' disease, either hyperthyroidism or ophthalmopathy (not recorded which). The CDR3 region is CASMLVTTGGFHTNTEAFF. DNA for the CDR3: TGTGCCAGCATGTTAGTAACGACAGGGGGCTTTCACACCAACACTGAAGCTTTCTTT.